The 18 T cell receptor beta chains below were found in one sample sequenced in a study of PD-1 blockade in classical Hodgkin lymphoma. Documented time point: cycle 4 day 1 (C4D1), after less than seven weeks of nivolumab. With no exception, relapse followed autologous stem cell transplantation in all patients, and brentuximab vedotin exposure varied. This table comes from immunoSEQ multiplex PCR, and its TCRdb copy is limited to in-frame clones, with some not included. The sample includes about 9,000 clones, around nine tenths of them seen just once. The sample was peripheral blood mononuclear cells (PBMCs), taken before the fourth cycle of nivolumab. All receptors come from a human donor with classical Hodgkin lymphoma.

The J gene is TRBJ2-5, the V gene TRBV9; unclear D gene. V lost 5 bases and J 2 bases, leaving 7 bases between the germline ends. Per germline, CDR1 SGDLS and CDR2 YYNGEE. The CDR3 is 12 amino acids. The CDR3: CASRDSQETQYF. The CDR3 region has the DNA TGTGCCAGCAGGGATTCTCAAGAGACCCAGTACTTC.

The DNA for the CDR3 is TGTGCCAGCAGCCCTGGACAGGGGGCCCTCGATGAGCAGTTCTTC. The encoded protein is CASSPGQGALDEQFF. The chain is built from TRBV7-9 and TRBJ2-1; 11 bases are a match to TRBD1. There are 15 residues in the CDR3. The ends lost 5 bases at V and 8 bases at J; junction bases unmatched: 8. Germline assignment: CDR1 SEHNR and CDR2 FQNEAQ (reference sequence).

This rearrangement joins TRBV7-6 to TRBJ1-2; D is undetermined. Germline V CDR1 and CDR2: SGHVS, FNYEAQ. The germline V and J ends were trimmed by 1 base and 3 bases, with 15 bases remaining between them. The CDR3 runs to 16 residues. DNA for the CDR3: TGTGCCAGCAGCTTAGGTCTCGGGAATGGAGACTATGGCTACACCTTC. The encoded protein is CASSLGLGNGDYGYTF.

In DNA, the CDR3 is TGTGCCAGCAGTGAAGGGACAGGGGGGAATAATTCACCCCTCCACTTT. As protein: CASSEGTGGNNSPLHF. This sequence joins TRBV2 and TRBJ1-6, with 10 bases matching TRBD1. The CDR3 runs to 16 residues. Germline trimming cut 1 base from V and 5 bases from J; bases unmatched to any gene: 2. Germline V gene data show CDR1 as SNHLY and CDR2 as FYNNEI.

The CDR3 loop reads CASSSSTGEVYGYTF. The CDR3 region has the DNA TGTGCCAGCAGTTCCTCGACAGGGGAAGTCTATGGCTACACCTTC. The chain joins TRBV6-5 to TRBJ1-2; 8 nucleotides align to TRBD1. V shed 4 bases and J 4 bases; nucleotides not matched to a gene: 8. CDR1 and CDR2 from the germline V gene are MNHEY and SVGAGI. The CDR3 consists of 15 residues.

The rearrangement uses TRBV28 and TRBJ1-3; D is possibly TRBD1 (5 bases). CDR1 and CDR2 (germline): MDHEN, SYDVKM. This CDR3 has 15 residues. The V end lost 5 bases, the J end lost 1 base, and 12 bases lay between the germline ends. In DNA, the CDR3 is TGTGCCAGCAGTAGCCGGGGCAGTTCTGGAAACACCATATATTTT. This translates into CASSSRGSSGNTIYF. Full variable domain (missing parts from reference TRBV28 and TRBJ1-3): DVKVTQSSRYLVKRTGEKVFLECVQDMDHENMFWYRQDPGLGLRLIYFSYDVKMKEKGDIPEGYSVSREKKERFSLILESASTNQTSMYLCASSSRGSSGNTIYFGEGSWLTVV.

This sequence joins TRBV7-9 and TRBJ1-2; tentatively, D is TRBD1 (5 bases). Germline V lookup: CDR1 SEHNR, CDR2 FQNEAQ (reference sequence). The CDR3 consists of 16 residues. Between the trimmed V and J ends, which lost 5 bases and 2 bases, there was a span of 18 bases. This CDR3 is CASSPGGLRLNYGYTF. The CDR3 DNA follows: TGTGCCAGCAGCCCGGGGGGTCTCCGACTCAACTATGGCTACACCTTC.

J is TRBJ1-2 and V is TRBV5-1; no definite D call. This CDR3 has 14 residues. Germline assignment: CDR1 SGHRS and CDR2 YFSETQ. V dropped 0 bases and J dropped 4 bases, with 10 bases sitting between them. The CDR3 DNA reads TGCGCCAGCAGCTTGGCCGATGGAAGCTATGGCTACACCTTC. Protein sequence: CASSLADGSYGYTF.

The CDR3 bases are TGTGCCAGCAGGCCATATAATTCACCCCTCCACTTT. Protein sequence: CASRPYNSPLHF. V is TRBV6-5 and J is TRBJ1-6, with unresolved D. This CDR3 has 12 amino acids. Germline values: CDR1 MNHEY, CDR2 SVGAGI. Trimming took off 6 bases at V and 4 bases at J, with 4 bases between the two ends.

The V call is TRBV14, the J call TRBJ2-2; D is ambiguous. Germline V gene lookup returns CDR1 SGHDN and CDR2 FVKESK. The V end was cut by 8 bases, the J end by 0 bases, with 10 bases between. This CDR3 region has 14 residues. The CDR3 sequence is CASQDNTNTGELFF. In nucleotides, the CDR3 is TGTGCCAGCCAGGATAACACGAACACCGGGGAGCTGTTTTTT.

In this sample, this clone turned up once. The chain combines TRBV19 with TRBJ2-7; D may be TRBD1 (5 bases). Germline-derived CDR1 and CDR2 are LNHDA and SQIVND (reference sequence). V was pared by 3 bases and J by 5 bases, with 11 bases between. The CDR3 runs to 13 residues. CDR3 loop: CASSIQGTDEQYF. DNA for the CDR3: TGTGCCAGTAGTATTCAGGGCACCGACGAGCAGTACTTC.

The rearrangement joins TRBV5-1 to TRBJ1-2, with unresolved D. Per germline, CDR1 SGHRS and CDR2 YFSETQ. V lost 4 bases and J 4 bases, leaving 14 bases between the germline ends. This CDR3 is 14 amino acids long. CDR3 in amino acids: CASSPTATAYGYTF. The CDR3 DNA reads as TGCGCCAGCAGCCCGACCGCGACGGCCTATGGCTACACCTTC.

V and J are TRBV2 and TRBJ1-6, with D hard to call. This CDR3 comprises 14 residues. Deletions cut 10 bases from V and 7 bases from J, with 17 bases between. Germline assignment: CDR1 SNHLY and CDR2 FYNNEI. The CDR3 DNA is TGTGCCACCGACCCGATTGGTGTGAATTCACCCCTCCACTTT. Encoded protein: CATDPIGVNSPLHF.

The chain carries TRBV19 and TRBJ2-5; D possibly corresponds to TRBD1 (5 bases). The CDR3 length is 16 residues. Trimming pared 3 bases from V and 4 bases from J, leaving 18 bases between. Looked up from germline, CDR1 is LNHDA and CDR2 is SQIVND (reference sequence). The CDR3 loop reads CASSIRSAGFGETQYF. The CDR3 nucleotides read TGTGCCAGTAGTATTAGGTCGGCAGGGTTCGGAGAGACCCAGTACTTC.

The CDR3 here is CASSNPGTCPSYGYTF. In DNA form, the CDR3 reads TGTGCCAGCAGCAACCCCGGGACCTGCCCTAGCTATGGCTACACCTTC. The gene calls are TRBV21-1 and TRBJ1-2. TRBV21-1 corresponds to a pseudogene. The CDR3 sequence is 16 residues long.

This chain links TRBV5-6 with TRBJ2-1; 11 bases align to TRBD2. The germline V gene encodes CDR1 SGHDT and CDR2 YYEEEE. This CDR3 has 15 residues. After removal of 4 bases from V and 4 bases from J, the junction contained 4 bases not matched to a gene. The CDR3 DNA follows: TGTGCCAGCAGCGTAGCGGGGGGGTTATACAATGAGCAGTTCTTC. Translating gives CASSVAGGLYNEQFF. Full variable domain (rest looked up from reference TRBV5-6 and TRBJ2-1): DAGVTQSPTHLIKTRGQQVTLRCSPKSGHDTVSWYQQALGQGPQFIFQYYEEEERQRGNFPDRFSGHQFPNYSSELNVNALLLGDSALYLCASSVAGGLYNEQFFGPGTRLTVL.

The chain is built from TRBV14 and TRBJ2-7; D remains unclear. Trimming removed 1 base at V and 6 bases at J, with 10 bases between. The CDR3 has 13 residues. In germline, CDR1 is SGHDN, CDR2 FVKESK. The CDR3 coding sequence is TGTGCCAGCAGCCAAGTAGAACAAGGCGAGCAGTACTTC. This encodes CASSQVEQGEQYF. The full variable domain, completed using reference TRBV14 and TRBJ2-7, is EAGVTQFPSHSVIEKGQTVTLRCDPISGHDNLYWYRRVMGKEIKFLLHFVKESKQDESGMPNNRFLAERTGGTYSTLKVQPAELEDSGVYFCASSQVEQGEQYFGPGTRLTVT.

There are a few counts of this clone. The chain links TRBV5-1 to TRBJ1-4, with TRBD1 matching over 7 bases. CDR3 size: 14 residues. Trimming cost V 3 bases and J 8 bases; bases outside gene matches: 7. Germline V gene data show CDR1 as SGHRS and CDR2 as YFSETQ. CDR3 residues: CASSSAGTDEKLFF. For the CDR3, the DNA is TGCGCCAGCAGCTCGGCCGGGACAGACGAAAAACTGTTTTTT.